This TCR beta chain was identified in a study of blood T cells in healthy people across ages. Study results and caveats: Estimates of diversity drawn from one million T cells were considered underestimates.

This clonotype was observed a handful of times. Antigen: not known. CDR3 length: 15 residues. Combining a sample-barcoded 5' primer with a J-beta primer mix, a second PCR ran for 7 to 11 cycles. TCRdb re-called the 5' RACE reads with MiXCR, one entry per CDR3 protein. The data contain 550,000 to 750,000 distinct CDR3 sequences, 20% to 25% of them singletons. Sequenced sample: blood. The clonotype comes from a man aged 65 to 79 in good health. The chain uses TRBV21-1 and TRBJ2-2; the table's D call, TRBD1, has no DNA check behind it. TRBV21-1 is reported as a pseudogene. CDR3 DNA sequence: TGTGCCAGCAGCAAAGGGTTGACAGCCACCGGGGAGCTGTTTTTT. Its translation: CASSKGLTATGELFF.